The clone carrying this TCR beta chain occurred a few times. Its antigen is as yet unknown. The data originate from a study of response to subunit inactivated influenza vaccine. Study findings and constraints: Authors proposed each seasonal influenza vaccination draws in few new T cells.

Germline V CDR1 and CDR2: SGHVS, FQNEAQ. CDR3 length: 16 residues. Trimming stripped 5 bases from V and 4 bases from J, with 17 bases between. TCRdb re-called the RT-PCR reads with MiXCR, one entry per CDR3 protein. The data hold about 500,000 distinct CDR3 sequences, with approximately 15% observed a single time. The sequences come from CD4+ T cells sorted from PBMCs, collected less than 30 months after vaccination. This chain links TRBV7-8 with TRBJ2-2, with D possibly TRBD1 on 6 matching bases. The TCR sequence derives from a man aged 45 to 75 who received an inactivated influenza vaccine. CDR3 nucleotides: TGTGCCAGCAGCCTCAACAGGGCCCCCATCACCGGGGAGCTGTTTTTT. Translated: CASSLNRAPITGELFF.